This is a list of T cell receptor beta chains from one sample in a study of a mutant IDH1 vaccine in newly diagnosed glioma. Their cognate antigens are unknown. TCRdb's copy holds only in-frame clones and misses some; the assay was immunoSEQ multiplex PCR. The sample holds 60,000 to 75,000 clones, roughly four fifths seen once. The source material was PBMCs, sampled from a glioma patient whose treatment included an IDH1 peptide vaccine. Every receptor here comes from a man aged 25 to 45 with glioma. The CDR3 runs from the conserved cysteine through the conserved F or W. A D gene is named only where the DNA matches it firmly. Only part of the rows carry a size: once, few, many, or a class if the clone is expanded.

CDR3 length: 14
J gene: TRBJ2-4
D gene: TRBD1
V gene: TRBV2
clone size: .
CDR3 DNA: TGTGCCAGCAAGCGGACAGGGGGCGAGGGCATTCAGTACTTC
CDR3 protein: CASKRTGGEGIQYF

CDR3 length: 14
J gene: TRBJ1-4
D gene: .
V gene: TRBV6-6
clone size: .
CDR3 DNA: TGTGCCAGCAGTTACAGGCAGGGGAATGAAAAACTGTTTTTT
CDR3 protein: CASSYRQGNEKLFF

CDR3 length: 18
J gene: TRBJ2-3
D gene: TRBD1
V gene: TRBV2
clone size: .
CDR3 DNA: TGTGCCAGCAGTAACCCGGACAGGGGACATATTTATACAGATACGCAGTATTTT
CDR3 protein: CASSNPDRGHIYTDTQYF

CDR3 length: 16
J gene: TRBJ2-3
D gene: TRBD1
V gene: TRBV28
clone size: .
CDR3 DNA: TGTGCCAGCAGTTTACAAGGGACAGGGGGCGGAGATACGCAGTATTTT
CDR3 protein: CASSLQGTGGGDTQYF

CDR3 length: 12
J gene: TRBJ1-2
D gene: .
V gene: TRBV19
clone size: .
CDR3 DNA: TGTGCCACAACCCCGGGGGACTATGGCTACACCTTC
CDR3 protein: CATTPGDYGYTF

CDR3 length: 14
J gene: TRBJ1-5
D gene: .
V gene: TRBV6-6
clone size: .
CDR3 DNA: TGTGCCAGCAATCCGGACGGGGGCAATCAGCCCCAGCATTTT
CDR3 protein: CASNPDGGNQPQHF

CDR3 length: 12
J gene: TRBJ2-3
D gene: TRBD2
V gene: TRBV10-3
clone size: .
CDR3 DNA: TGTGCCATTCGGGAGGCTACAGATACGCAGTATTTT
CDR3 protein: CAIREATDTQYF

CDR3 length: 16
J gene: TRBJ2-3
D gene: .
V gene: TRBV10-2
clone size: .
CDR3 DNA: TGCGCCAGCAGTGACCAGAGGAAAGGCGGAACAGATACGCAGTATTTT
CDR3 protein: CASSDQRKGGTDTQYF

CDR3 length: 15
J gene: TRBJ1-6
D gene: TRBD1
V gene: TRBV7-2
clone size: .
CDR3 DNA: TGTGCCAGCAGCCCACAGGACAGGGAACGCTCACCCCTCCACTTT
CDR3 protein: CASSPQDRERSPLHF

CDR3 length: 14
J gene: TRBJ1-1
D gene: TRBD1
V gene: TRBV15
clone size: .
CDR3 DNA: TGTGCCACCAGCAGGGACAGGGTGAACACTGAAGCTTTCTTT
CDR3 protein: CATSRDRVNTEAFF

CDR3 length: 11
J gene: TRBJ1-1
D gene: .
V gene: TRBV6-1
clone size: .
CDR3 DNA: TGTGCCAGCAGTCACAGGTCTGAAGCTTTCTTT
CDR3 protein: CASSHRSEAFF

CDR3 length: 14
J gene: TRBJ2-3
D gene: TRBD2
V gene: TRBV27
clone size: .
CDR3 DNA: TGTGCCAGCATCTTGCGGGGGAACACAGATACGCAGTATTTT
CDR3 protein: CASILRGNTDTQYF

CDR3 length: 15
J gene: TRBJ2-1
D gene: .
V gene: TRBV28
clone size: once
CDR3 DNA: TGTGCCAGCATCCCCTCCCAGGGGTCATACAATGAGCAGTTCTTC
CDR3 protein: CASIPSQGSYNEQFF

CDR3 length: 14
J gene: TRBJ1-6
D gene: TRBD1
V gene: TRBV2
clone size: .
CDR3 DNA: TGTGCCAGCATTCTCGACAGGGGGCGCTTTCCCCTCCACTTT
CDR3 protein: CASILDRGRFPLHF

CDR3 length: 11
J gene: TRBJ2-4
D gene: .
V gene: TRBV6-5
clone size: .
CDR3 DNA: TGTGCCAGCAGTTACCGGGACATTCAGTACTTC
CDR3 protein: CASSYRDIQYF

CDR3 length: 13
J gene: TRBJ1-1
D gene: .
V gene: TRBV7-8
clone size: .
CDR3 DNA: TGTGCCAGCAGCTTTAAAGGGAGGGCTGAAGCTTTCTTT
CDR3 protein: CASSFKGRAEAFF

CDR3 length: 18
J gene: TRBJ1-5
D gene: .
V gene: TRBV19
clone size: .
CDR3 DNA: TGTGCCAGTAGTCCCATTGGCAGGGCTTTACGGAGCAATCAGCCCCAGCATTTT
CDR3 protein: CASSPIGRALRSNQPQHF

CDR3 length: 17
J gene: TRBJ1-5
D gene: TRBD1
V gene: TRBV19
clone size: .
CDR3 DNA: TGTGCCAGTAGTACGACTATCATGACAGGGAGCAATCAGCCCCAGCATTTT
CDR3 protein: CASSTTIMTGSNQPQHF

CDR3 length: 14
J gene: TRBJ2-1
D gene: .
V gene: TRBV7-8
clone size: .
CDR3 DNA: TGTGCCAGCAGCCTTGGGAACTCCTACAATGAGCAGTTCTTC
CDR3 protein: CASSLGNSYNEQFF

CDR3 length: 17
J gene: TRBJ2-3
D gene: TRBD2
V gene: TRBV4-2
clone size: .
CDR3 DNA: TGTGCCAGCAGCCAAGAGACTAGCGGGAGACTTCCAGATACGCAGTATTTT
CDR3 protein: CASSQETSGRLPDTQYF

CDR3 length: 16
J gene: TRBJ2-3
D gene: TRBD2
V gene: TRBV9
clone size: .
CDR3 DNA: TGTGCCAGCAGCGGCCCCTTAGCGGGAGGGCCAGATACGCAGTATTTT
CDR3 protein: CASSGPLAGGPDTQYF

CDR3 length: 16
J gene: TRBJ1-2
D gene: .
V gene: TRBV7-9
clone size: .
CDR3 DNA: TGTGCCAGCAGCTCCGTTCGGGACTACGCTAACTATGGCTACACCTTC
CDR3 protein: CASSSVRDYANYGYTF

CDR3 length: 16
J gene: TRBJ1-1
D gene: .
V gene: TRBV4-1
clone size: .
CDR3 DNA: TGCGCCAGCAGCCAAGAGAACAGGGAGTTGAACACTGAAGCTTTCTTT
CDR3 protein: CASSQENRELNTEAFF

CDR3 length: 13
J gene: TRBJ1-1
D gene: TRBD1
V gene: TRBV27
clone size: .
CDR3 DNA: TGTGCCAGCAGTTTCGGGCAGGGGGCTGAAGCTTTCTTT
CDR3 protein: CASSFGQGAEAFF

CDR3 length: 14
J gene: TRBJ2-3
D gene: TRBD1
V gene: TRBV7-9
clone size: .
CDR3 DNA: TGTGCCAGCAGCTCAGGGGGCTGGACAGATACGCAGTATTTT
CDR3 protein: CASSSGGWTDTQYF

CDR3 length: 13
J gene: TRBJ2-1
D gene: .
V gene: TRBV7-3
clone size: .
CDR3 DNA: TGTGCCAGCAGCTTAGCCCGACTCGGTATGCAGTTCTTC
CDR3 protein: CASSLARLGMQFF

CDR3 length: 16
J gene: TRBJ2-7
D gene: .
V gene: TRBV19
clone size: .
CDR3 DNA: TGTGCCAGTAGTATAAATTTCGGAGAGGGTACCTACGAGCAGTACTTC
CDR3 protein: CASSINFGEGTYEQYF

CDR3 length: 14
J gene: TRBJ2-2
D gene: .
V gene: TRBV19
clone size: .
CDR3 DNA: TGTGCCAGTAGGGTTGCCGCGAACACCGGGGAGCTGTTTTTT
CDR3 protein: CASRVAANTGELFF

CDR3 length: 15
J gene: TRBJ2-7
D gene: .
V gene: TRBV18
clone size: .
CDR3 DNA: TGTGCCAGCTCATTCCGGGGAGGTTCTCGGAACGAGCAGTACTTC
CDR3 protein: CASSFRGGSRNEQYF

CDR3 length: 13
J gene: TRBJ1-4
D gene: .
V gene: TRBV5-1
clone size: .
CDR3 DNA: TGCGCCAGCAGCTCGGGGGCCGGGGAAAAACTGTTTTTT
CDR3 protein: CASSSGAGEKLFF

CDR3 length: 13
J gene: TRBJ1-1
D gene: TRBD1
V gene: TRBV6-5
clone size: .
CDR3 DNA: TGTGCCAGCAGACGTACAGGGGACGTCGAAGCTTTCTTT
CDR3 protein: CASRRTGDVEAFF

CDR3 length: 14
J gene: TRBJ1-2
D gene: .
V gene: TRBV29-1
clone size: .
CDR3 DNA: TGCAGCGTTGAGATGAGGACAGAGCTCTATGGCTACACCTTC
CDR3 protein: CSVEMRTELYGYTF

CDR3 length: 15
J gene: TRBJ1-1
D gene: TRBD1
V gene: TRBV27
clone size: .
CDR3 DNA: TGTGCCAGCAGTTCCTGGACAGGGGGCCTGCCTGAAGCTTTCTTT
CDR3 protein: CASSSWTGGLPEAFF

CDR3 length: 12
J gene: TRBJ2-7
D gene: .
V gene: TRBV30
clone size: .
CDR3 DNA: TGTGCCTGGAGTGTTTTTTCGGGCGAGCAGTACTTC
CDR3 protein: CAWSVFSGEQYF

CDR3 length: 12
J gene: TRBJ1-1
D gene: .
V gene: TRBV2
clone size: .
CDR3 DNA: TGTGCCACTTACAAAAGGAACACTGAAGCTTTCTTT
CDR3 protein: CATYKRNTEAFF

CDR3 length: 14
J gene: TRBJ2-7
D gene: TRBD1
V gene: TRBV10-3
clone size: .
CDR3 DNA: TGTGCCATCAGTGCTGAGACAGGGGCCAACGAGCAGTACTTC
CDR3 protein: CAISAETGANEQYF

CDR3 length: 14
J gene: TRBJ2-4
D gene: .
V gene: TRBV29-1
clone size: .
CDR3 DNA: TGCAGCGTTGGCAGGGATGGGGGCAAAAACATTCAGTACTTC
CDR3 protein: CSVGRDGGKNIQYF

CDR3 length: 14
J gene: TRBJ1-5
D gene: .
V gene: TRBV6-1
clone size: .
CDR3 DNA: TGTGCCAGCAGTGACAGGCCCGTCTATCAGCCCCAGCATTTT
CDR3 protein: CASSDRPVYQPQHF

CDR3 length: 15
J gene: TRBJ2-5
D gene: .
V gene: TRBV9
clone size: once
CDR3 DNA: TGTGCCAGCAGCGTAGGTCCCGGCCACGATTTGACCCAGTACTTC
CDR3 protein: CASSVGPGHDLTQYF

CDR3 length: 14
J gene: TRBJ1-2
D gene: .
V gene: TRBV18
clone size: .
CDR3 DNA: TGTGCCAGCTCACCACCGGTTAAGGGGAGCGGCTACACCTTC
CDR3 protein: CASSPPVKGSGYTF

CDR3 length: 15
J gene: TRBJ1-2
D gene: TRBD1
V gene: TRBV13
clone size: .
CDR3 DNA: TGTGCCAGCAGCCGTACAGGGGGTGTTAGCCCCGGCTACACCTTC
CDR3 protein: CASSRTGGVSPGYTF

CDR3 length: 11
J gene: TRBJ2-1
D gene: .
V gene: TRBV7-3
clone size: .
CDR3 DNA: TGTGCCAGCAGCTTGGGACGTGAGCAGTTCTTC
CDR3 protein: CASSLGREQFF

CDR3 length: 14
J gene: TRBJ2-1
D gene: .
V gene: TRBV9
clone size: .
CDR3 DNA: TGTGCCAGCAGCGTAGCGGGGGACCACAATGAGCAGTTCTTC
CDR3 protein: CASSVAGDHNEQFF

CDR3 length: 16
J gene: TRBJ2-1
D gene: TRBD2
V gene: TRBV4-2
clone size: .
CDR3 DNA: TGTGCCAGCAGCTTTTCTACTAGCGGGAGTTACAATGAGCAGTTCTTC
CDR3 protein: CASSFSTSGSYNEQFF

CDR3 length: 15
J gene: TRBJ2-2
D gene: .
V gene: TRBV5-1
clone size: medium-sized
CDR3 DNA: TGCGCCAGCAAGCTGGGCACGACGAACACCGGGGAGCTGTTTTTT
CDR3 protein: CASKLGTTNTGELFF

CDR3 length: 15
J gene: TRBJ2-1
D gene: .
V gene: TRBV7-6
clone size: .
CDR3 DNA: TGTGCCAGCAGCTTAAAGGGGTCCGACCACCTAGGGCAGTTCTTC
CDR3 protein: CASSLKGSDHLGQFF

CDR3 length: 13
J gene: TRBJ2-7
D gene: .
V gene: TRBV2
clone size: .
CDR3 DNA: TGTGCCAGCAGCGAAGAGACAGGCATCCAGCAGTACTTC
CDR3 protein: CASSEETGIQQYF

CDR3 length: 15
J gene: TRBJ2-3
D gene: TRBD2
V gene: TRBV7-9
clone size: .
CDR3 DNA: TGTGCCAGCAGACCAGGACTAGTCCACACAGATACGCAGTATTTT
CDR3 protein: CASRPGLVHTDTQYF